This is a list of T cell receptor beta chains from one sample in a study of T cells and Merkel cell carcinoma outcomes. TCRdb's table, derived via immunoSEQ multiplex PCR, lists solely in-frame clones and lacks some. This table has thousands of clones, 70% to 90% appearing once. Sample: tumor tissue from Merkel cell carcinoma. These receptor sequences come from a human donor with Merkel cell carcinoma. Both conserved end residues are trimmed from each CDR3.

J gene,V gene,CDR3 protein
TRBJ2-2,TRBV28,ASRSPRSYRGHTGELF
TRBJ1-2,TRBV27,ASSFQGAIGGYI
TRBJ1-1,TRBV10-1,ASQPTMGTETF
TRBJ2-1,TRBV15,ATSRDLSLGGNEQF
TRBJ2-5,TRBV28,ASRLPIGQETQY
TRBJ1-6,TRBV27,ASSMDRGLSPLH
TRBJ2-7,TRBV20-1,SAPLRNEQY
TRBJ2-1,TRBV7-8,ASSLRGGSGVYNEQF
TRBJ2-5,TRBV9,ASSPGLGAETQY
TRBJ2-1,TRBV6-9,ASSIRPLNGGCNEQF
TRBJ1-1,TRBV27,ASNYAGLNTEAF
TRBJ2-1,TRBV6-5,ASRIGGSPYNEQF
TRBJ2-5,TRBV7-9,ASSLQDTYQETQY
TRBJ2-1,TRBV12-5,ASVGGQGYNEQF
TRBJ2-2,TRBV27,ASSRLRGELF
TRBJ2-5,TRBV29-1,SVGAGGPRETQY
TRBJ2-7,TRBV18,ASSPAGKDHEQY
TRBJ2-5,TRBV5-1,ASSKGTRGGQETQY
TRBJ1-3,TRBV18,ASSPGTGLENTIY
TRBJ1-5,TRBV6-5,ASSSGQGLNQPQH
TRBJ2-5,TRBV5-1,ASSLVADQETQY
TRBJ2-2,TRBV27,ASSLSAGGRAGELF
TRBJ2-5,TRBV10-3,AIRDGQQETQY
TRBJ1-1,TRBV18,ASSTGQNTEAF
TRBJ2-1,TRBV6-1,ASSEDRALTGDEQF
TRBJ2-7,TRBV6-4,ASSNKLPTGTGVYEQY
TRBJ1-3,TRBV6-1,ASSEARGGRNTIY
TRBJ2-2,TRBV19,ASSRDLGGTGELF
TRBJ2-7,TRBV6-1,ASSEARGLGYEQY
TRBJ2-3,TRBV7-9,ASSPRGTTDTQY
TRBJ1-5,TRBV7-7,ASSLARTGKVSNQPQH
TRBJ2-5,TRBV19,ASSIHKQETQY
TRBJ2-1,TRBV6-5,ASSPGTPADEQF
TRBJ2-3,TRBV5-1,ASSLGDSTDTQY
TRBJ1-2,TRBV27,ASSKGFLYGYT
TRBJ2-5,TRBV14,ASSQARWAEETQY
TRBJ2-1,TRBV1,TSSLDRGRLYNEQF